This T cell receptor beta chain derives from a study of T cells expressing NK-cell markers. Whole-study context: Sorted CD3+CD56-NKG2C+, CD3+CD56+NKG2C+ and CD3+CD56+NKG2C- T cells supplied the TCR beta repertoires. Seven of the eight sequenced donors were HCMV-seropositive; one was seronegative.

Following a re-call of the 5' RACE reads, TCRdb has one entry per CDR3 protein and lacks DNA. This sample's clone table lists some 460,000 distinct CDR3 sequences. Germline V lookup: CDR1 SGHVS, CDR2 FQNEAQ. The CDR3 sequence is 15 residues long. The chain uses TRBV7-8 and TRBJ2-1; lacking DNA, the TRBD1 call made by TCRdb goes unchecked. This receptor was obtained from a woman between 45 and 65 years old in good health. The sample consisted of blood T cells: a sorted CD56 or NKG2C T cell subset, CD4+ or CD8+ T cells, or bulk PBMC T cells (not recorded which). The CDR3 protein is CASSSGQGGRNEQFF.